This T cell receptor beta chain was profiled in a study of blood T cells in healthy people across ages. The V end lost 0 bases, the J end lost 9 bases, and 6 bases lay between the germline ends. The CDR3 consists of 12 residues. Per germline, CDR1 LGHNA and CDR2 YNFKEQ. This clonotype has at least ten counts. It was with a sample-barcoded 5' primer and a J-beta primer mix that a second PCR of about 7 to 12 cycles was run. In TCRdb, the 5' RACE reads were re-called with MiXCR into one record per CDR3 protein. Of approximately 1.5 million distinct CDR3 sequences listed, about 35% were seen once; the top ten hold about 11%.

This TCR derives from a woman in her 30s in good health. The rearrangement links TRBV4-2 to TRBJ2-1; D unclear. The sequenced material came from blood. The CDR3 nucleotides are TGTGCCAGCAGCCAAGATCCGGGTGAGCAGTTCTTC. Encoded protein: CASSQDPGEQFF.